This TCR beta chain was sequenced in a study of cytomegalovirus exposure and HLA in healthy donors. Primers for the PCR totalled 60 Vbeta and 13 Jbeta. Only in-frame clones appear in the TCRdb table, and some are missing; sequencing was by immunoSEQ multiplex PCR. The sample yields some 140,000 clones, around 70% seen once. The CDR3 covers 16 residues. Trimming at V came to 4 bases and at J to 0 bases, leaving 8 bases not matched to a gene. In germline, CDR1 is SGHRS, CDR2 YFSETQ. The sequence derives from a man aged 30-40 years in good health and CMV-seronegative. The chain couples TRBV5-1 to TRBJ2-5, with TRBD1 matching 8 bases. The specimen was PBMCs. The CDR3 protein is CASSSGTGAYQETQYF. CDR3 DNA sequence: TGCGCCAGCAGCAGTGGGACAGGAGCGTACCAAGAGACCCAGTACTTC.